The 12 T cell receptor beta chains presented below share a single source sample, sequenced in a study of T cell changes during pregnancy in multiple sclerosis (dated by TCRdb to about 2019). Receptor libraries were prepared by the immunoSEQ multiplex PCR assay. As stored in TCRdb, this immuneACCESS dataset retains in-frame rearrangements with V and J assigned. A fraction of the clones does not appear; measured against another copy, unresolved V genes explain less than half of the discrepancy, and the remainder lacks a known reason. Recorded for this sample are about 120,000 clones; 85% to 95% of them occurred a single time. The ten largest clones capture approximately 5.8% of the sample. The sample in question was peripheral blood, obtained before pregnancy. Receptors originate from a female donor with multiple sclerosis, enrolled in a pregnancy study.

CDR3: CAWSKGDRRQETQYF. Here the CDR3 DNA reads TGTGCCTGGAGCAAGGGGGACAGGAGGCAAGAGACCCAGTACTTC. This sequence joins TRBV30 and TRBJ2-5; 8 positions match TRBD1. The CDR3 contains 15 residues. Germline V gives CDR1 GTSNPN, CDR2 SVGIG (reference sequence). The junction had 8 bases not matched to a gene; V was cut back by 3 bases and J by 2 bases.

The chain combines TRBV29-1 with TRBJ2-7; the D is unclear. The CDR3 length is 13 residues. Germline CDR1 SQVTM, CDR2 ANQGSEA. Trimming shortened V by 4 bases and J by 0 bases, and 10 bases separated the two germline ends. The chain's CDR3 is CSVGGRSSYEQYF. The CDR3 DNA is TGCAGCGTTGGAGGAAGGAGCTCCTACGAGCAGTACTTC.

This sequence joins TRBV7-3 and TRBJ2-7; TRBD2 matches at 7 bases. Germline-derived CDR1 and CDR2 are SGHTA and FQGTGA. Unmatched junction bases numbered 8, after V lost 5 bases and J lost 1 base. The length of the CDR3 is 15 residues. This CDR3 reads CASSPGSGASYEQYF. Written as DNA, the CDR3 is TGTGCCAGCAGCCCAGGGAGCGGGGCATCCTACGAGCAGTACTTC.

The chain links TRBV30 to TRBJ2-5; TRBD2 aligns across 9 bases. There are 13 residues in the CDR3. Per germline, CDR1 GTSNPN and CDR2 SVGIG (reference sequence). After removal of 3 bases from V and 2 bases from J, the junction contained 1 base not matched to a gene. CDR3 protein: CAWRLAGQETQYF. The DNA of the CDR3 is TGTGCCTGGAGACTAGCGGGTCAAGAGACCCAGTACTTC. The complete variable domain, with remaining parts taken from reference TRBV30 and TRBJ2-5, reads SQTIHQWPATLVQPVGSPLSLECTVEGTSNPNLYWYRQAAGRGLQLLFYSVGIGQISSEVPQNLSASRPQDRQFILSSKKLLLSDSGFYLCAWRLAGQETQYFGPGTRLLVL.

J is TRBJ1-4 and V is TRBV5-4; 8 bases are a match to TRBD1. CDR3 length: 16 amino acids. The V gene end was trimmed by 0 bases and the J gene end by 2 bases; junction bases not matched to a gene: 3. CDR1 and CDR2 (germline): SGHNT, YYREEE (reference sequence). The CDR3 loop is CASSLATGATNEKLFF. The CDR3 region has the DNA TGTGCCAGCAGCTTGGCGACAGGGGCGACTAATGAAAAACTGTTTTTT.

The chain couples TRBV4-1 to TRBJ2-3; 10 bases fit TRBD2. V lost 5 bases, J lost 1 base, and 6 bases stayed unmatched. The CDR3 contains 16 residues. Germline V gives CDR1 MGHRA, CDR2 YSYEKL. The CDR3 sequence: CASSYRLAGRTDTQYF. CDR3 in DNA: TGCGCCAGCAGCTATCGACTAGCGGGCCGCACAGATACGCAGTATTTT.

The J gene is TRBJ2-7, the V gene TRBV27, with D tentatively TRBD2 (6 bases). The V and J ends lost 5 bases and 6 bases respectively, with 14 bases between them. Germline-derived CDR1 and CDR2 are MNHEY and SMNVEV (reference sequence). The CDR3 is 13 residues long. The CDR3 DNA sequence: TGTGCCAGCAGTAGAAAAGGGGAGGTCGAGCAGTACTTC. Protein product: CASSRKGEVEQYF.

The rearrangement joins TRBV7-3 to TRBJ2-5; 7 bases fit TRBD2. The CDR3 covers 16 residues. Germline-derived CDR1 and CDR2 are SGHTA and FQGTGA. J was trimmed by 5 bases and V by 2 bases; bases with no gene match: 11. CDR3 sequence: CASSLASYGEGETQYF. The CDR3 DNA reads TGTGCCAGCAGCTTAGCGAGTTACGGGGAGGGGGAGACCCAGTACTTC.

DNA for the CDR3: TGTGCCAGCAGCTTAGTGAGGGGAACGGGGGACAATTCACCCCTCCACTTT. Protein sequence: CASSLVRGTGDNSPLHF. The chain is built from TRBV7-6 and TRBJ1-6; D is perhaps TRBD1 (5 bases). CDR1 SGHVS and CDR2 FNYEAQ come from the germline V gene. CDR3 length: 17 residues. Trimming took 1 base from V and 7 from J, leaving 17 bases between them.

On this clone: Other DNA sequences from this sample encode an identical CDR3 as well. The chain uses TRBV2 and TRBJ2-3; no clear D gene. Germline values: CDR1 SNHLY, CDR2 FYNNEI. The germline V and J ends were trimmed by 4 bases and 0 bases, with 5 bases remaining between them. This CDR3 is 13 amino acids long. The CDR3 DNA follows: TGTGCCAGCAGTGGCGGAAGCACAGATACGCAGTATTTT. This sequence encodes CASSGGSTDTQYF.

The chain uses TRBV7-9 and TRBJ2-5, with D tentatively TRBD1 (6 bases). V lost 1 base and J lost 1, with 16 bases in between. The CDR3 has 17 amino acids. CDR1 and CDR2 (germline): SEHNR, FQNEAQ (reference sequence). The CDR3 loop reads CASSLGDKDPVQETQYF. The CDR3, as DNA: TGTGCCAGCAGCTTAGGGGACAAGGACCCCGTCCAAGAGACCCAGTACTTC.

The chain recombines TRBV7-9 with TRBJ2-1, with 12 nucleotides matching TRBD1. This CDR3 has 15 amino acids. V gave up 5 bases and J gave up 6 bases; unmatched junction bases: 5. CDR1 is SEHNR and CDR2 is FQNEAQ in the germline V gene (reference sequence). This CDR3 reads CASSNRDRGPNEQFF. The DNA for the CDR3 is TGTGCCAGCAGCAACCGGGACAGGGGGCCCAATGAGCAGTTCTTC.